This T cell receptor beta chain was profiled in a study of T cell responses to AZD1222 COVID-19 vaccine. Trimming stripped 1 base from V and 3 bases from J, with 3 bases between. This CDR3 spans 12 amino acids. Only in-frame clones appear in the TCRdb table, and some are missing; sequencing was by immunoSEQ multiplex PCR. Among about 120,000 clones listed, approximately 85% were seen once. With respect to this clone: What it binds is unknown.

General observations from the study: There were mostly white British donors and more females than males, and clonal diversity was possibly underestimated.

This sequence originates from an adult in good health. The rearrangement links TRBV12-3 or TRBV12-4 to TRBJ1-2; D ambiguous. Sequencing used peripheral blood, obtained on day 0 of MenACWY control vaccination. CDR3 coding DNA: TGTGCCAGCAGTTTAGAGGACTATGGCTACACCTTC. Translation: CASSLEDYGYTF.